There are a few counts of the clone carrying this T cell receptor beta chain. Its specificity is not known. Primers: 60 Vbeta forward and 13 Jbeta reverse. The data were produced by immunoSEQ multiplex PCR, yet TCRdb's version contains in-frame clones alone and is incomplete. Of about 70,000 clones detected, 75% to 90% appear once; the ten largest clones hold about 12%. The source of the sample is a study of cytomegalovirus exposure and HLA in healthy donors. V lost 4 bases and J 1 base, leaving 14 bases between the germline ends. This CDR3 has 15 amino acids. Germline values: CDR1 SGHDT, CDR2 YYEEEE. Points from the study as a whole: Researchers reportedly found TCR beta sequences accurately predicted most subjects' HLA-A and HLA-B alleles. It was reported that the classifier diagnosed cytomegalovirus status with high specificity and sensitivity in both the original and validation cohorts. Across donors, most TCRs were seen rarely, yet some public ones were widespread.

The chain links TRBV5-6 to TRBJ1-1, with a tentative D call TRBD1 (6 bases). This TCR was sampled from a woman aged 25 to 39 in good health and CMV-seropositive. The specimen was PBMCs. DNA of the CDR3: TGTGCCAGCAGCGGACTGGGGACATCGAACACTGAAGCTTTCTTT. Translation gives CASSGLGTSNTEAFF.